Only a few counts were recorded for the clone carrying this T cell receptor (beta chain). Its cognate antigen is unknown. The data were obtained in a study of beta chain features in type 1 diabetes. Expressed TCRB transcripts were sequenced because the isolated RNA had all been reverse transcribed beforehand. TCRdb keeps only in-frame clones here, not all; method: immunoSEQ multiplex PCR. The sample gives some 640,000 clones, roughly an eighth of which show up once; roughly 0.04% is in the top ten. Study-wide findings and caveats: Within patients, naive, central memory and Treg TCRB repertoires seemed more similar than within healthy donors. For Type 1 diabetes patients, all four CD4+ subsets carried TCRB CDR3s that were moderately but significantly shorter.

Trimming pared 1 base from V and 7 bases from J, leaving 9 bases between. The CDR3 is 13 residues long. Looked up from germline, CDR1 is SGDLS and CDR2 is YYNGEE. Specimen: naive CD4+ T cells from blood. This chain uses TRBV9 with TRBJ2-1; D call uncertain. This clonotype was sampled from a man between 18 and 29 years old with type 1 diabetes. CDR3 sequence (DNA): TGTGCCAGCAGCGTATCATCCGCGAATGAGCAGTTCTTC. Translation: CASSVSSANEQFF.